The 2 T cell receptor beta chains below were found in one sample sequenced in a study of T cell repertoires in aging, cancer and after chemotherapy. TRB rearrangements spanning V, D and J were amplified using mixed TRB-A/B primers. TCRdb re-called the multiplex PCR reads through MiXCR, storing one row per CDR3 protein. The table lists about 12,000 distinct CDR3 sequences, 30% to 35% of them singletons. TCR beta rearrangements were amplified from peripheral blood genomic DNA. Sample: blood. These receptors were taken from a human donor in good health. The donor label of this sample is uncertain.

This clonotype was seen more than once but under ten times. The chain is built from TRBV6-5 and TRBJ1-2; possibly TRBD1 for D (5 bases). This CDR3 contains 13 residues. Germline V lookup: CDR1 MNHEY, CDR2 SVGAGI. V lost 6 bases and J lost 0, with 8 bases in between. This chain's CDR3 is CASRGLANYGYTF. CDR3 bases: TGTGCCAGCAGGGGGCTCGCTAACTATGGCTACACCTTC.

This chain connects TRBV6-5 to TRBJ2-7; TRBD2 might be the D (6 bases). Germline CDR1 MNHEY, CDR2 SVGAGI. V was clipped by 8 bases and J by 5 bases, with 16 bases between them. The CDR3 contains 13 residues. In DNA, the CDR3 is TGTGCCAGCGAGGGAGGCAGTAGCGACGAGCAGTACTTC. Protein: CASEGGSSDEQYF.